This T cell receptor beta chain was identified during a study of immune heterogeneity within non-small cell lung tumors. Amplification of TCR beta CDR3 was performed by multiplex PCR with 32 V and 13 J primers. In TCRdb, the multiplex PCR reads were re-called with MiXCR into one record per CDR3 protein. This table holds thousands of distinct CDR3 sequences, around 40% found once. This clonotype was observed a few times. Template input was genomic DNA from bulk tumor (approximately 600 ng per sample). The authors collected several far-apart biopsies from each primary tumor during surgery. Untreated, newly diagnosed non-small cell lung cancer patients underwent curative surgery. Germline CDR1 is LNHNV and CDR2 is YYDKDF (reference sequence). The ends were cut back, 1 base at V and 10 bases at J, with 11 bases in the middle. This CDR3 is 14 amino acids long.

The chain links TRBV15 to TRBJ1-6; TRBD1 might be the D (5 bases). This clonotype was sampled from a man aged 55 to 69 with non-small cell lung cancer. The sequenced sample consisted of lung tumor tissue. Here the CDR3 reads CATSRGAGFSPLHF. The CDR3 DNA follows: TGTGCCACCAGCAGAGGGGCAGGGTTCTCACCCCTCCACTTT.